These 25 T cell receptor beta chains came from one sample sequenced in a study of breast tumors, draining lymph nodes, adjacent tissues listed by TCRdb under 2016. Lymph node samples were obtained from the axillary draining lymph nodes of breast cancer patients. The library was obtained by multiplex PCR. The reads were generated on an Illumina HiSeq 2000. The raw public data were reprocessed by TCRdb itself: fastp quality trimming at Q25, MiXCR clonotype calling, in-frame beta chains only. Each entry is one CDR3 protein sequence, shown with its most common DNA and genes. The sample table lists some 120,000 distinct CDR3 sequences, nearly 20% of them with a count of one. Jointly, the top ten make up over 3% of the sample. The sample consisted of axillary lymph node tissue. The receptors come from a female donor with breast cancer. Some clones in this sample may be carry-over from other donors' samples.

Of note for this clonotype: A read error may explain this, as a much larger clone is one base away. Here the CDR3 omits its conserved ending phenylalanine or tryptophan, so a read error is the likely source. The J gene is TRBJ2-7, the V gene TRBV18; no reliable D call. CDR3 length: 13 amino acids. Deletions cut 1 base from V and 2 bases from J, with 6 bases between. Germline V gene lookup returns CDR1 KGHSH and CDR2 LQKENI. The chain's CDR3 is CASSPQVTYEQYL. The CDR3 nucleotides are TGTGCCAGCTCACCACAGGTTACCTACGAGCAGTACCTC.

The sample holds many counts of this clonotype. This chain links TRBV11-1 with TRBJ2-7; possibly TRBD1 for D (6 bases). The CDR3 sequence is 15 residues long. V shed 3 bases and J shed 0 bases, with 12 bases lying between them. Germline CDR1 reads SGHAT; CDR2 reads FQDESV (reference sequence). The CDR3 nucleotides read TGTGCCAGCAGCTTCACGACAGGTCACTCCTACGAGCAGTACTTC. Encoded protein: CASSFTTGHSYEQYF.

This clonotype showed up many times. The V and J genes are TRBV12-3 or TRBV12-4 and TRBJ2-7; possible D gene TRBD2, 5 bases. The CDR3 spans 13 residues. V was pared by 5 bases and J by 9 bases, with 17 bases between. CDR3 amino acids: CASSRVPSRGQYF. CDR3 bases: TGTGCCAGCAGTCGGGTCCCCTCCCGGGGGCAGTACTTC.

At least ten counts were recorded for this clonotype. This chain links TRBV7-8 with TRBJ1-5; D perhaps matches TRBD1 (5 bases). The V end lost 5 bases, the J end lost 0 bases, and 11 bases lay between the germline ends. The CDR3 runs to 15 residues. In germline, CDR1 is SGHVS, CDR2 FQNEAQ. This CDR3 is CASSLQGNSNQPQHF. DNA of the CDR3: TGTGCCAGCAGCCTCCAGGGTAATAGCAATCAGCCCCAGCATTTT.

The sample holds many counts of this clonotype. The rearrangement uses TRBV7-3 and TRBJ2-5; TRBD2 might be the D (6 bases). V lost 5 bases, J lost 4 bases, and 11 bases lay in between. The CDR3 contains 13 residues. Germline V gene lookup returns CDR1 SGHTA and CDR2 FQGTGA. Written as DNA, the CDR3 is TGTGCCAGCAGCCGTAGGGGAGGAGAGACCCAGTACTTC. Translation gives CASSRRGGETQYF.

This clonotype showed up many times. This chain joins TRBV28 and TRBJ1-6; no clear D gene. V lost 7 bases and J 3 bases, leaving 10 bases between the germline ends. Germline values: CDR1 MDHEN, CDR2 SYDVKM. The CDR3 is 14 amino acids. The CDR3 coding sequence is TGTGCCAGCAAACCGGGCAGCTATAATTCACCCCTCCACTTT. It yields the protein CASKPGSYNSPLHF.

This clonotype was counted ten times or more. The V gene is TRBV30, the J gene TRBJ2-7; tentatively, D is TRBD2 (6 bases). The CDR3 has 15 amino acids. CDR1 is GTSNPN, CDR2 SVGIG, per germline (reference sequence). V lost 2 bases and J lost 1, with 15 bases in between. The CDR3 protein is CAWSYWGGNSYEQYF. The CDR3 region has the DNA TGTGCCTGGAGTTATTGGGGCGGGAATTCCTACGAGCAGTACTTC.

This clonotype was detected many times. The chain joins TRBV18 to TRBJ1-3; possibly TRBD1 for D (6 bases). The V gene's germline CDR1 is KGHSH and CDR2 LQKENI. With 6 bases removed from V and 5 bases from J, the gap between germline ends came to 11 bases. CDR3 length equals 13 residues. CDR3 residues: CASSPRDRNTIYF. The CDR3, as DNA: TGTGCCAGCTCCCCCCGGGACAGAAACACCATATATTTT.

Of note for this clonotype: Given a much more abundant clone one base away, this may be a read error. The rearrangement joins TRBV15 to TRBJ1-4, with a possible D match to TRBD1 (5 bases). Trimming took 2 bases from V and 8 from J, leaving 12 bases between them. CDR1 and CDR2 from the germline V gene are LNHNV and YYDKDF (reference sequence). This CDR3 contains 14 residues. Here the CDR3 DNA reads TGTGCCACCAGCAGACAGGGCAGTACAGAAAAACTGTTTTTT. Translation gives CATSRQGSTEKLFF.

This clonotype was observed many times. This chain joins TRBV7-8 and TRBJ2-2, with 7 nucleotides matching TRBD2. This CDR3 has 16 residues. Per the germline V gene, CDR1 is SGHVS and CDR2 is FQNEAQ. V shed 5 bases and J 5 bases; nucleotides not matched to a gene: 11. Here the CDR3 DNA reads TGTGCCAGCAGCGCCTGGAGCGGGGCGGGGACCGGGGAGCTGTTTTTT. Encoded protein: CASSAWSGAGTGELFF.

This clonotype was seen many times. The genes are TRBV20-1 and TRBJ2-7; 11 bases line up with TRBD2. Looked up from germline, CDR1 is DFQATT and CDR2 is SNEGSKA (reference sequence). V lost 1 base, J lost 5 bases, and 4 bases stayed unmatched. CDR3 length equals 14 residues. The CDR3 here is CSARGLAGIHEQYF. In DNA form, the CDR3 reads TGCAGTGCTAGAGGACTAGCGGGAATCCACGAGCAGTACTTC.

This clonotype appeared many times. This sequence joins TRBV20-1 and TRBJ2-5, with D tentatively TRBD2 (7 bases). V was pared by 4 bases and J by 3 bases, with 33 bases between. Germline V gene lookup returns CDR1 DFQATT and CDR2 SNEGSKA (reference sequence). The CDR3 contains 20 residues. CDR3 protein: CSANTYGGASSQGQEETQYF. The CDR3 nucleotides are TGCAGTGCTAACACATATGGGGGGGCGTCATCGCAGGGGCAGGAAGAGACCCAGTACTTC.

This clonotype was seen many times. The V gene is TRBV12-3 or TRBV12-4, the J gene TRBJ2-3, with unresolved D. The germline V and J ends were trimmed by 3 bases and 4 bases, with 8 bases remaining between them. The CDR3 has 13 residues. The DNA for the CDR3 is TGTGCCAGCAGTTTGACAAAGGCAGATACGCAGTATTTT. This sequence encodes CASSLTKADTQYF.

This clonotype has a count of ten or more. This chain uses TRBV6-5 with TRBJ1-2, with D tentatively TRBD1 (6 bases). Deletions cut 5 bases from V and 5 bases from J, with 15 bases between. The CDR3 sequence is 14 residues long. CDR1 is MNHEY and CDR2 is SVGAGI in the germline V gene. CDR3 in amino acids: CASSLQGNLYGYTF. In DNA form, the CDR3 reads TGTGCCAGCAGTCTGCAGGGGAATCTATATGGCTACACCTTC.

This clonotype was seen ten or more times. CDR3 nucleotide sequence: TGTGCCAGCACCAAAGCCCGGGACAGGGCCTACGAGCAGTACTTC. Amino acid sequence: CASTKARDRAYEQYF. The chain is built from TRBV6-2 or TRBV6-3 and TRBJ2-7; 9 bases map to TRBD1. The trim removed 7 bases at V and 2 bases at J, leaving 9 bases unmatched. Per germline, CDR1 MNHEY and CDR2 SVGEGT. The CDR3 loop spans 15 amino acids.

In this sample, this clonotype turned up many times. Written as DNA, the CDR3 is TGCGCCAGCGGGACAGGGGAAGGTGAAAAACTGTTTTTT. Translating it yields CASGTGEGEKLFF. This chain links TRBV5-1 with TRBJ1-4, with 10 positions matching TRBD1. There are 13 residues in the CDR3. Germline V gene data show CDR1 as SGHRS and CDR2 as YFSETQ. Trimming removed 7 bases from V and 7 bases from J; junction bases left unmatched: 4.

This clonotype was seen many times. CDR3 region: CASSLGEQFF. In DNA form, the CDR3 reads TGTGCCAGCAGCTTAGGTGAGCAGTTCTTC. The chain is built from TRBV7-9 and TRBJ2-1; no clear D gene. Germline loops: CDR1 SEHNR, CDR2 FQNEAQ (reference sequence). The CDR3 spans 10 residues. Trimming pared 1 base from V and 9 bases from J, leaving 1 base between.

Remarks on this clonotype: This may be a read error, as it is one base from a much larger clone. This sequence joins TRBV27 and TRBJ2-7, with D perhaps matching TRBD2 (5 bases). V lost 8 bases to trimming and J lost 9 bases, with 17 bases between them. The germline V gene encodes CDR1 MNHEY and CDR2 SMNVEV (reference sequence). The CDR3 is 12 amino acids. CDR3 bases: TGTGCCAGCGGTCCACAAGGAGGTGGGCAGTACTTC. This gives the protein CASGPQGGGQYF.

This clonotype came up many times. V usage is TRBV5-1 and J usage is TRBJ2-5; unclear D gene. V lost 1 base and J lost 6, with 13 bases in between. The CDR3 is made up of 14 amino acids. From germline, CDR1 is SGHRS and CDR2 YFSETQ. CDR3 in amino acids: CASSLNPGSKTQYF. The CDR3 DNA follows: TGCGCCAGCAGCTTGAATCCGGGTTCTAAGACCCAGTACTTC. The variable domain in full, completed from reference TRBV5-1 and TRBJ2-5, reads KAGVTQTPRYLIKTRGQQVTLSCSPISGHRSVSWYQQTPGQGLQFLFEYFSETQRNKGNFPGRFSGRQFSNSRSEMNVSTLELGDSALYLCASSLNPGSKTQYFGPGTRLLVL.

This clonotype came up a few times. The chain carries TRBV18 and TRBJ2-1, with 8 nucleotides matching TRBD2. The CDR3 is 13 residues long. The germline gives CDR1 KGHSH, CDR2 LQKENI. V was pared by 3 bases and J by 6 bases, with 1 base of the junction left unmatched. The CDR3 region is CASSPRGGNEQFF. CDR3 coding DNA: TGTGCCAGCTCACCCCGGGGGGGCAATGAGCAGTTCTTC.

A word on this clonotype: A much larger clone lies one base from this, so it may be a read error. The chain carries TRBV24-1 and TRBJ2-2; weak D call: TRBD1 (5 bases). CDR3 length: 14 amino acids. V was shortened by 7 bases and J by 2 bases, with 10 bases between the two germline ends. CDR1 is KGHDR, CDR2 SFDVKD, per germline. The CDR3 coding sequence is TGTGCCACCAGGGAAGGGGTAAACACCGGGGAGCTGTTTTTT. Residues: CATREGVNTGELFF.

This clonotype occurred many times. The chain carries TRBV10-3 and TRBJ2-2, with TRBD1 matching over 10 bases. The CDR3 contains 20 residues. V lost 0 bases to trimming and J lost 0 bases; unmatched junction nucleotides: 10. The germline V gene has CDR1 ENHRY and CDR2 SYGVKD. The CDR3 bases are TGTGCCATCAGTGAGTCGACTCGGGGACAGGGGTCATCGAACACCGGGGAGCTGTTTTTT. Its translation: CAISESTRGQGSSNTGELFF.

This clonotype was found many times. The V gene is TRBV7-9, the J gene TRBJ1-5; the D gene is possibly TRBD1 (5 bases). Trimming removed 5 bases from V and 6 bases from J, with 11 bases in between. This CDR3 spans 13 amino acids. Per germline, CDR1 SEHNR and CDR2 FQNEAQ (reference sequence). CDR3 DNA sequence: TGTGCCAGCAGCCGGGACTCTGGTCAGCCCCAGCATTTT. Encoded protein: CASSRDSGQPQHF.

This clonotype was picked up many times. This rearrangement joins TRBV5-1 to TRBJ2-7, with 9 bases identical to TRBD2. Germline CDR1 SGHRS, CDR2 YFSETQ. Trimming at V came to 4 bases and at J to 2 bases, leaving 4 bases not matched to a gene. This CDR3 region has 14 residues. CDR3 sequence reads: CASSAGLATYEQYF. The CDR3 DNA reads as TGCGCCAGCAGCGCTGGACTAGCGACCTACGAGCAGTACTTC.

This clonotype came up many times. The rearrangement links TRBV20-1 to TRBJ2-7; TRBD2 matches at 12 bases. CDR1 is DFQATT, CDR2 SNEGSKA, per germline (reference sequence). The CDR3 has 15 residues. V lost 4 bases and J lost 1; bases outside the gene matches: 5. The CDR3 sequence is CSATGGTSGSYEQYF. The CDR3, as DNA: TGCAGTGCTACAGGAGGGACTAGCGGGTCCTACGAGCAGTACTTC.